The next 32 T cell receptor beta chains were all read from a single sample in a study of cytomegalovirus exposure and HLA in healthy donors. In the PCR, 60 Vbeta and 13 Jbeta primers were used. The table came from immunoSEQ multiplex PCR; TCRdb's copy has only in-frame clones and leaves some out. The sample has about 100,000 clones, about 82% seen once. The sample taken for sequencing was PBMCs. All receptors come from a man between 25 and 39 years old in good health and CMV-seronegative.

This chain joins TRBV19 and TRBJ2-7, with 7 bases lining up with TRBD1. Trimming at V came to 5 bases and at J to 7 bases, leaving 8 bases not matched to a gene. Germline V gives CDR1 LNHDA, CDR2 SQIVND (reference sequence). This CDR3 region has 13 residues. CDR3 in amino acids: CASSFNMDREQYF. CDR3 bases: TGTGCCAGTAGTTTTAACATGGACAGGGAGCAGTACTTC.

The CDR3 region is CASSKGGTSGRALLPDTQYF. The CDR3 coding sequence is TGTGCCAGCAGCAAAGGGGGGACTAGCGGGAGGGCCCTGCTCCCAGATACGCAGTATTTT. The chain links TRBV21-1 to TRBJ2-3; the D segment call TRBD2 is taken from the table without a DNA check. TRBV21-1 is deemed a pseudogene. The CDR3 totals 20 residues.

The chain recombines TRBV27 with TRBJ2-1, with D maybe TRBD2 (6 bases). Germline V gene sequence: CDR1 MNHEY, CDR2 SMNVEV (reference sequence). With 3 bases removed from V and 4 bases from J, the gap between germline ends came to 7 bases. This CDR3 is built from 13 residues. In DNA, the CDR3 is TGTGCCAGCAGTTTTCGGGAGTACAATGAGCAGTTCTTC. Encoded protein: CASSFREYNEQFF.

V is TRBV19 and J is TRBJ1-6; D call uncertain. Looked up from germline, CDR1 is LNHDA and CDR2 is SQIVND (reference sequence). V was trimmed by 5 bases and J by 0 bases, leaving 5 bases between them. There are 14 residues in the CDR3. The DNA for the CDR3 is TGTGCCAGTAGTCCCGGCTCCTATAATTCACCCCTCCACTTT. It translates to CASSPGSYNSPLHF.

The rearrangement links TRBV25-1 to TRBJ1-2, with D uncertain. The CDR3 has 14 residues. Germline loops: CDR1 MGHDK, CDR2 SYGVNS. With 2 bases removed from V and 3 bases from J, the gap between germline ends came to 10 bases. The CDR3 loop reads CASSEIGQYYGYTF. Here the CDR3 DNA reads TGTGCCAGCAGTGAAATTGGTCAGTACTATGGCTACACCTTC.

This sequence joins TRBV6-5 and TRBJ2-7, with 9 bases aligning to TRBD2. The CDR3 is 11 amino acids. From germline, CDR1 is MNHEY and CDR2 SVGAGI. V lost 5 bases, J lost 12 bases, and 5 bases stayed unmatched. The CDR3 reads CASSTRTSVYF. CDR3 sequence (DNA): TGTGCCAGCAGTACAAGGACTAGCGTGTACTTC.

The J gene is TRBJ1-5, the V gene TRBV27; 7 bases fit TRBD1. From germline, CDR1 is MNHEY and CDR2 SMNVEV (reference sequence). The CDR3 spans 15 residues. V shed 6 bases and J 3 bases; nucleotides not matched to a gene: 8. CDR3 sequence: CASRTGQIPNQPQHF. The CDR3 DNA follows: TGTGCCAGCAGGACAGGGCAAATTCCCAATCAGCCCCAGCATTTT.

This clone was found a few times. CDR3 residues: CASSYGTRALRQFF. The CDR3 nucleotides are TGTGCCAGCAGTTACGGGACTCGGGCACTGAGGCAGTTCTTC. The chain employs TRBV28 and TRBJ2-1, with a possible D match to TRBD2 (6 bases). The CDR3 is 14 residues long. V lost 4 bases and J lost 12, with 19 bases in between. Germline V lookup: CDR1 MDHEN, CDR2 SYDVKM.

The genes are TRBV5-6 and TRBJ1-4; tentative D call: TRBD1 (6 bases). Trimming stripped 6 bases from V and 4 bases from J, with 16 bases between. This CDR3 comprises 15 residues. CDR1 and CDR2 from the germline V gene are SGHDT and YYEEEE. DNA of the CDR3: TGTGCCAGCACCTCGTTGGGGGCGGATAATGAAAAACTGTTTTTT. Translated: CASTSLGADNEKLFF.

This clone was seen a single time. This chain uses TRBV5-8 with TRBJ1-2; D remains unclear. V was shortened by 3 bases and J by 8 bases, with 23 bases between the two germline ends. CDR3 length equals 16 residues. Per germline, CDR1 SGHTS and CDR2 YDEGEE. DNA for the CDR3: TGTGCCAGCAGCTCGTCGCGGGGAAAGGCGATAAAGGGCTACACCTTC. Translated, it gives CASSSSRGKAIKGYTF. Complete variable domain (other parts from reference TRBV5-8 and TRBJ1-2): EAGVTQSPTHLIKTRGQQATLRCSPISGHTSVYWYQQALGLGLQFLLWYDEGEERNRGNFPPRFSGRQFPNYSSELNVNALELEDSALYLCASSSSRGKAIKGYTFGSGTRLTVV.

The genes are TRBV11-2 and TRBJ2-1, with D maybe TRBD2 (5 bases). Trimming took 5 bases from V and 4 from J, leaving 12 bases between them. The CDR3 is made up of 14 amino acids. The germline CDR1 and CDR2 sequences are SGHAT and FQNNGV. The CDR3 reads CASSPGRDYNEQFF. The CDR3 nucleotides read TGTGCCAGCAGCCCCGGCCGGGATTACAATGAGCAGTTCTTC.

The chain employs TRBV19 and TRBJ2-1; a possible D gene is TRBD1 (5 bases). Trimming left V 1 base short and J 6 bases short, with 7 bases between. The CDR3 is made up of 13 amino acids. Per the germline V gene, CDR1 is LNHDA and CDR2 is SQIVND (reference sequence). The CDR3 DNA reads as TGTGCCAGTAGTATAGGAACAGGCAATGAGCAGTTCTTC. It translates to CASSIGTGNEQFF.

V is TRBV11-2 and J is TRBJ2-5; no firm D call. The J call may be faulty, since TRBJ2-7 better matches the DNA end. The CDR3 has 13 amino acids. Germline CDR1 and CDR2: SGHAT and FQNNGV. The DNA for the CDR3 is TGTGCCAGCAGCTTAGACATCTCCTACGAGCAGTACTTC. This codes for CASSLDISYEQYF.

This chain uses TRBV5-1 with TRBJ2-5, with a tentative D call TRBD1 (6 bases). The CDR3 sequence is 14 residues long. V dropped 4 bases and J dropped 5 bases, with 15 bases sitting between them. Germline CDR1 is SGHRS and CDR2 is YFSETQ. CDR3 in amino acids: CASSLTGFQETQYF. CDR3 nucleotides: TGCGCCAGCAGCCTAACAGGGTTCCAGGAGACCCAGTACTTC.

The chain has TRBV30 and TRBJ1-5; TRBD1 is a possible D gene (6 bases). V lost 3 bases, J lost 7 bases, and 19 bases lay in between. The CDR3 runs 15 residues. Germline V gene lookup returns CDR1 GTSNPN and CDR2 SVGIG (reference sequence). CDR3 in DNA: TGTGCCTGGAGCGAATTAGACAGGTACAGGCAGCCCCAGCATTTT. The encoded protein is CAWSELDRYRQPQHF.

This clone appeared once. V and J are TRBV30 and TRBJ2-2; possible D gene TRBD1, 6 bases. Trimming left V 5 bases short and J 4 bases short, with 14 bases between. Germline lookup yields CDR1 GTSNPN and CDR2 SVGIG (reference sequence). CDR3 length equals 14 residues. CDR3 region: CAWYWGQGTGELFF. CDR3 bases: TGTGCCTGGTACTGGGGGCAAGGCACCGGGGAGCTGTTTTTT.

This clone was picked up a small number of times. V and J are TRBV7-6 and TRBJ2-3; D perhaps matches TRBD2 (6 bases). V lost 1 base and J lost 0, with 11 bases in between. This CDR3 is 16 amino acids long. Germline assignment: CDR1 SGHVS and CDR2 FNYEAQ. CDR3 protein: CASSLGGRGSTDTQYF. CDR3 nucleotide sequence: TGTGCCAGCAGCTTAGGAGGGCGGGGCAGCACAGATACGCAGTATTTT.

The J gene is TRBJ2-1, the V gene TRBV6-1, with 7 bases fitting TRBD2. V shed 2 bases and J 6 bases; nucleotides not matched to a gene: 7. CDR3 size: 15 residues. Germline CDR1 MNHNS, CDR2 SASEGT. CDR3 region: CASSEQAGAGNEQFF. Written as DNA, the CDR3 is TGTGCCAGCAGTGAACAGGCGGGAGCTGGCAATGAGCAGTTCTTC.

The chain employs TRBV5-4 and TRBJ2-7, with 12 bases that match TRBD2. The ends lost 1 base at V and 4 bases at J; junction bases unmatched: 3. Germline V gene sequence: CDR1 SGHNT, CDR2 YYREEE (reference sequence). This CDR3 comprises 15 residues. Written as DNA, the CDR3 is TGTGCCAGCAGCTTGCAGCTAGCGGGGGGGTACGAGCAGTACTTC. It encodes CASSLQLAGGYEQYF.

This rearrangement joins TRBV10-2 to TRBJ2-7, with 12 bases identical to TRBD2. The junction had 6 bases not matched to a gene; V was cut back by 8 bases and J by 4 bases. The CDR3 has 14 residues. The germline gives CDR1 WSHSY, CDR2 SAAADI. In DNA form, the CDR3 reads TGCGCCAGCTCGACTAGCGGGAGTGTGTACGAGCAGTACTTC. This encodes CASSTSGSVYEQYF.

This clone was observed a single time. The chain employs TRBV5-1 and TRBJ2-1; tentatively, D is TRBD2 (6 bases). Per the germline V gene, CDR1 is SGHRS and CDR2 is YFSETQ. CDR3 length: 11 amino acids. V was cut by 5 bases and J by 9 bases, with 9 bases left in between. CDR3 in DNA: TGCGCCAGCAGTGGGGGGTTTGAGCAGTTCTTC. This encodes CASSGGFEQFF.

A word on this clone: One end of the junction fails to match germline, which may point to a read error. The chain is built from TRBV7-9 and TRBJ2-4, with D maybe TRBD1 (6 bases). Looked up from germline, CDR1 is SEHNR and CDR2 is FQNEAQ (reference sequence). This CDR3 has 12 amino acids. This CDR3 is CSSTWGLDIQYF. CDR3 coding DNA: TGTTCCAGCACCTGGGGGCTGGACATTCAGTACTTC.

The genes are TRBV10-1 and TRBJ2-3; no reliable D call. V was trimmed by 3 bases and J by 0 bases, leaving 10 bases between them. The CDR3 is 15 residues long. Germline loops: CDR1 WNHNN, CDR2 SYGVQD (reference sequence). In DNA form, the CDR3 reads TGCGCCAGCAGTGATACCCTTACTAGCACAGATACGCAGTATTTT. Protein sequence: CASSDTLTSTDTQYF.

This chain's CDR3 is CASSFHTRGSPLHF. Written as DNA, the CDR3 is TGTGCCAGCAGTTTCCACACCCGCGGCTCACCCCTCCACTTT. The chain combines TRBV27 with TRBJ1-6, with no clear D. V was cut by 3 bases and J by 10 bases, with 13 bases left in between. CDR1 MNHEY and CDR2 SMNVEV come from the germline V gene (reference sequence). The CDR3 totals 14 residues.

The chain couples TRBV5-4 to TRBJ2-2; D perhaps matches TRBD1 (6 bases). This CDR3 has 12 amino acids. V shed 5 bases and J shed 7 bases, with 9 bases lying between them. Germline assignment: CDR1 SGHNT and CDR2 YYREEE (reference sequence). The CDR3 DNA sequence: TGTGCCAGCAGTCCAGGGGTCGGGGAGCTGTTTTTT. It specifies CASSPGVGELFF.

CDR3 loop: CASSDPDQGRFF. The CDR3 DNA is TGCGCCAGCAGTGACCCAGACCAGGGCCGGTTCTTC. V is TRBV10-2 and J is TRBJ2-1; a possible D gene is TRBD1 (5 bases). CDR1 is WSHSY and CDR2 is SAAADI in the germline V gene. This CDR3 region has 12 residues. Trimming took off 3 bases at V and 15 bases at J, with 15 bases between the two ends.

The chain couples TRBV28 to TRBJ1-5, with 7 bases that match TRBD1. The germline V gene has CDR1 MDHEN and CDR2 SYDVKM. The V segment lost 2 bases and the J segment 6 bases; nucleotides outside the gene matches: 1. The length of the CDR3 is 13 residues. The CDR3 bases are TGTGCCAGCAGTTTAAGGGGGCCTCAGCCCCAGCATTTT. Protein sequence: CASSLRGPQPQHF.

This clone was counted only a few times. Written as DNA, the CDR3 is TGTGCCAGCAGCATCGACAGCTCGTCGTGGTATGGCTACACCTTC. This sequence encodes CASSIDSSSWYGYTF. The rearrangement uses TRBV6-4 and TRBJ1-2; tentative D call: TRBD1 (5 bases). Germline CDR1 is MRHNA and CDR2 is SNTAGT. V lost 6 bases, J lost 5 bases, and 19 bases lay in between. The CDR3 length is 15 residues.

The chain recombines TRBV10-3 with TRBJ1-3, with D possibly being TRBD1 (6 bases). Trimming stripped 10 bases from V and 0 bases from J, with 10 bases between. This CDR3 comprises 13 residues. Per the germline V gene, CDR1 is ENHRY and CDR2 is SYGVKD. The CDR3 is CASRGGSGNTIYF. CDR3 bases: TGTGCCAGCCGAGGGGGCTCTGGAAACACCATATATTTT.

The rearrangement uses TRBV6-5 and TRBJ1-2; TRBD1 matches 10 bases. V was clipped by 8 bases and J by 4 bases; unmatched bases: 4. This CDR3 has 13 residues. Germline CDR1 reads MNHEY; CDR2 reads SVGAGI. The CDR3 region has the DNA TGTGCCAGCCACCGGGACAGGGGCTATGGCTACACCTTC. Translated: CASHRDRGYGYTF.

The chain combines TRBV11-2 with TRBJ1-6; 9 bases line up with TRBD1. The ends lost 5 bases at V and 8 bases at J; junction bases unmatched: 7. Germline V gene lookup returns CDR1 SGHAT and CDR2 FQNNGV. The CDR3 has 15 residues. CDR3 amino acids: CASSELDRGHSPLHF. CDR3 in DNA: TGTGCCAGCAGCGAATTGGACAGGGGACATTCACCCCTCCACTTT.

This clone was recorded a few times. The chain joins TRBV7-2 to TRBJ1-2; TRBD1 matches 8 bases. Germline assignment: CDR1 SGHTA and CDR2 FQGNSA. V lost 5 bases, J lost 0 bases, and 2 bases stayed unmatched. The CDR3 consists of 14 residues. The CDR3 nucleotides are TGTGCCAGCAGCGACAGGGGTACTAACTATGGCTACACCTTC. Residues: CASSDRGTNYGYTF.